This T cell receptor (beta chain) is drawn from a study of blood T cell repertoires in COVID-19. Source study methods: How many nucleated cells were present was estimated from reference gene primer amplification. Libraries were prepared by immunoSEQ multiplex PCR; TCRdb keeps only in-frame clonotypes and omits some of them. The V and J calls and clone size were taken over from that table, and D and trimming were inferred from the DNA. The repertoire holds 250,000 or so clones, with about 84% as singletons. With V trimmed by 4 bases and J by 4 bases, 7 bases remained unmatched. This CDR3 spans 16 amino acids. Germline V gene lookup returns CDR1 LNHDA and CDR2 SQIVND (reference sequence). This study enrolled people aged about 18 to 100 from under 25 US geographic areas. Categorization into cohorts depended on clinical history that participants reported. Each recovered donor of Cohort 3 presented with two negative PCRs, clearance, or symptom resolution.

This clone was seen more than once but under ten times. The chain uses TRBV19 and TRBJ1-2; 12 nucleotides align to TRBD1. The clonotype was recovered from a woman between 45 and 60 years old who had recovered from COVID-19. The sample comprised PBMCs or T cells enriched from blood (not recorded which). CDR3 DNA sequence: TGTGCCAGTAGTAGTTCACCGGGACAGGGGGCCTATGGCTACACCTTC. It codes for CASSSSPGQGAYGYTF.